This TCR beta chain was sequenced in a study of CD8 T cells in ankylosing spondylitis. General study results and limits: In ankylosing spondylitis blood, a motif of seven to nine highly homologous TCR beta variants appeared characteristic. Disease-linked clones reportedly concentrated significantly in matched ankylosing spondylitis synovial fluid.

In this sample, this clonotype turned up a few times. Its cognate antigen is unknown. TCRdb re-called the 5' RACE reads through MiXCR, storing one row per CDR3 protein. The data contain hundreds of thousands of distinct CDR3 sequences, under 12% of them singletons. CDR1 and CDR2 from the germline V gene are SGHNT and YYREEE (reference sequence). V was shortened by 3 bases and J by 0 bases, with 13 bases between the two germline ends. CDR3 length equals 17 residues. The rearrangement joins TRBV5-4 to TRBJ2-6; D unclear. Sequencing was done on a sample of blood, either unsorted or a sorted T cell fraction (not recorded which). This TCR derives from a male donor with ankylosing spondylitis or in good health (not recorded which). In DNA, the CDR3 is TGTGCCAGCAGCTCTACCGACGGAGCCTCTGGGGCCAACGTCCTGACTTTC. This encodes CASSSTDGASGANVLTF.